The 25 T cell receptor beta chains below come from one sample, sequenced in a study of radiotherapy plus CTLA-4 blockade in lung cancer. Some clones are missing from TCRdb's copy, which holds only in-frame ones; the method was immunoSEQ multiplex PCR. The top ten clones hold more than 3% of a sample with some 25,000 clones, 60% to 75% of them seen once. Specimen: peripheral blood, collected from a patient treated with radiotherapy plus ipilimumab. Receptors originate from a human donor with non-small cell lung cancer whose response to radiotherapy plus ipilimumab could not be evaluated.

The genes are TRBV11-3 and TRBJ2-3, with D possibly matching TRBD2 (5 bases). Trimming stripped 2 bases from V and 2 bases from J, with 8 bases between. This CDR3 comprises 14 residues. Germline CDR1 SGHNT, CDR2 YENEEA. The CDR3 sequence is CASSLKRNTDTQYF. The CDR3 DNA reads TGTGCCAGCAGCTTAAAGCGGAACACAGATACGCAGTATTTT.

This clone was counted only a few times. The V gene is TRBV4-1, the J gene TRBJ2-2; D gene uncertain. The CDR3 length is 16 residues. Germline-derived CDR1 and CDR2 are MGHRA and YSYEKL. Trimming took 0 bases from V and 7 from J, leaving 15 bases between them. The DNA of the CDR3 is TGCGCCAGCAGCCAAGACGGTGCCGGGTTTTACGGGGAGCTGTTTTTT. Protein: CASSQDGAGFYGELFF.

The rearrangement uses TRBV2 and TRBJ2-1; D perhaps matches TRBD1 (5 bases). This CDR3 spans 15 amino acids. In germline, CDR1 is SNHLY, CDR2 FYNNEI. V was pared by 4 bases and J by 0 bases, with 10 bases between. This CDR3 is CASSGWTNSYNEQFF. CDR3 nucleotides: TGTGCCAGCAGTGGATGGACAAACTCCTACAATGAGCAGTTCTTC.

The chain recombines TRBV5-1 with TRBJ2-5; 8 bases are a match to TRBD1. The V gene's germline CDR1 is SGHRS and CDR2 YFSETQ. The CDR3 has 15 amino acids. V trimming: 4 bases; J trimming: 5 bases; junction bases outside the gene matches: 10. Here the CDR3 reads CASSTRTGRSETQYF. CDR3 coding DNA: TGCGCCAGCAGCACCCGGACAGGGCGGTCGGAGACCCAGTACTTC.

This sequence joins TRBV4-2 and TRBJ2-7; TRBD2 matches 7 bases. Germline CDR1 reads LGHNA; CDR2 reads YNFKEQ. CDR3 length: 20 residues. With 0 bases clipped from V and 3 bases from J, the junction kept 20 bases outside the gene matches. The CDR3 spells CASSQEEGGRTEGQIYEQYF. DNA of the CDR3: TGTGCCAGCAGCCAAGAAGAGGGCGGGAGAACGGAAGGTCAAATCTACGAGCAGTACTTC.

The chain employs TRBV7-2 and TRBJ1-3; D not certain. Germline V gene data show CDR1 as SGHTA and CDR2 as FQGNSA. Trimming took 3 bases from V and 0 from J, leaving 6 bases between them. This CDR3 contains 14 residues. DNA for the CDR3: TGTGCCAGCAGCTTGGCAAACTCTGGAAACACCATATATTTT. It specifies CASSLANSGNTIYF.

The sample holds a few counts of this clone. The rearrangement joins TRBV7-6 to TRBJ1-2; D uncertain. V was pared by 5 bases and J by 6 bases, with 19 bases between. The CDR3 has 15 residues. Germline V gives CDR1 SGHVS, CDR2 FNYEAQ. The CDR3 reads CASSPRPRDGNGYTF. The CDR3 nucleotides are TGTGCCAGCAGCCCCAGGCCGAGGGATGGTAATGGCTACACCTTC.

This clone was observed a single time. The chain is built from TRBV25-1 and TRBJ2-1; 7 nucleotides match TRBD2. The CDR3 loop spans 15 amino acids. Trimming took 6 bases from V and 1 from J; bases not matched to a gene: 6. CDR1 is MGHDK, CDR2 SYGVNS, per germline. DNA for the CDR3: TGTGCCAGCAGCGTTAGGGAGGGGTCCTACAATGAGCAGTTCTTC. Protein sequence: CASSVREGSYNEQFF.

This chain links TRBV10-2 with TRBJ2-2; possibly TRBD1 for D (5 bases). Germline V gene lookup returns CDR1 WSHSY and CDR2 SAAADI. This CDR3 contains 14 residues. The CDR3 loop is CGSGRVPGTGELFF. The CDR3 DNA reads TGCGGCTCTGGCAGGGTCCCCGGGACCGGGGAGCTGTTTTTT.

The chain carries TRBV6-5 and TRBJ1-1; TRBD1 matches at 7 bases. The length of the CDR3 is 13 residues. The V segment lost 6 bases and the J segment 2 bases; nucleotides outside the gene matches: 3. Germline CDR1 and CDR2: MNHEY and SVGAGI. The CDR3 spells CASRNRGNTEAFF. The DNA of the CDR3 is TGTGCCAGCAGAAACAGGGGAAACACTGAAGCTTTCTTT.

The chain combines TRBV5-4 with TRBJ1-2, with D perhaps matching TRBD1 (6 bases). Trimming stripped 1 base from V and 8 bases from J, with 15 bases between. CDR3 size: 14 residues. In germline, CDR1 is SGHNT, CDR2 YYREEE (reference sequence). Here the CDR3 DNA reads TGTGCCAGCAGCTTGCCAGTCACAGGGTTGGGCTACACCTTC. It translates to CASSLPVTGLGYTF.

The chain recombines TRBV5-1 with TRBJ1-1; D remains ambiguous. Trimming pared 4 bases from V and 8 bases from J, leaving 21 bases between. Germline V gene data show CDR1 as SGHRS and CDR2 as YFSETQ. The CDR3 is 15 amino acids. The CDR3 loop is CASSPLPGGLEEAFF. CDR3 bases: TGCGCCAGCAGCCCCCTCCCTGGAGGCTTAGAAGAAGCTTTCTTT.

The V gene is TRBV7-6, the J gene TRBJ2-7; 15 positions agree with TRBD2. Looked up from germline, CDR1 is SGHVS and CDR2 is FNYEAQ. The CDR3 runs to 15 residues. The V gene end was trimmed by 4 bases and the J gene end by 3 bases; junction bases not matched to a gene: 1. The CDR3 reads CASSSGLAGGYEQYF. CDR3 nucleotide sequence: TGTGCCAGCAGCTCGGGACTAGCGGGAGGCTACGAGCAGTACTTC.

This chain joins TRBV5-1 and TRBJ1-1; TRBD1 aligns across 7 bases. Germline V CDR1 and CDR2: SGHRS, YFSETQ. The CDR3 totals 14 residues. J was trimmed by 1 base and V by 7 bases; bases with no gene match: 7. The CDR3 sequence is CASETGQKNTEAFF. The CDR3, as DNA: TGCGCCAGCGAGACGGGACAGAAGAACACTGAAGCTTTCTTT.

This CDR3 reads CASSRQGGETQYF. DNA for the CDR3: TGTGCCAGCAGCAGACAGGGAGGAGAGACCCAGTACTTC. V gene TRBV6-1 combines with J gene TRBJ2-5, with D possibly TRBD1 on 7 matching bases. CDR1 MNHNS and CDR2 SASEGT come from the germline V gene. V lost 6 bases and J 4 bases, leaving 12 bases between the germline ends. This CDR3 has 13 residues.

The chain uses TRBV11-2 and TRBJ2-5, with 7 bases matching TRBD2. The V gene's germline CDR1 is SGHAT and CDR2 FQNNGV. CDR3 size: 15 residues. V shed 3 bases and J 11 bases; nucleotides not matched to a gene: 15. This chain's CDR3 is CASSFNYPGAGEQYF. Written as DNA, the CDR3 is TGTGCCAGCAGCTTCAATTATCCGGGTGCGGGAGAGCAGTACTTC.

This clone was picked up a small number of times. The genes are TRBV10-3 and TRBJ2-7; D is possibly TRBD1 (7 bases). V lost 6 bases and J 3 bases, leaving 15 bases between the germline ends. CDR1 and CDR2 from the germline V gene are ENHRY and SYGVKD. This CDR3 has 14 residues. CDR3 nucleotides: TGTGCCATCAGCGCTAGACAGGGAGGCTACGAGCAGTACTTC. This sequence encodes CAISARQGGYEQYF.

The CDR3 DNA is TGTGCCAGCTCACGGCAGATAGCGGACAATGAGCAGTTCTTC. Its translation is CASSRQIADNEQFF. The J gene is TRBJ2-1, the V gene TRBV18; D might be TRBD2 (6 bases). V lost 4 bases and J 5 bases, leaving 12 bases between the germline ends. The CDR3 length is 14 residues. Germline V gene sequence: CDR1 KGHSH, CDR2 LQKENI.

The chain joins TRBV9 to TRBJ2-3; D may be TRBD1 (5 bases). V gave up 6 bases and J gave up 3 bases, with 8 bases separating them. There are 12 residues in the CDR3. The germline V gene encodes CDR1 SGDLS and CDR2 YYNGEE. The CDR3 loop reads CASNRGTDTQYF. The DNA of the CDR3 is TGTGCCAGCAATAGGGGTACAGATACGCAGTATTTT. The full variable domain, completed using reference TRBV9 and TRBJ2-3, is DSGVTQTPKHLITATGQRVTLRCSPRSGDLSVYWYQQSLDQGLQFLIQYYNGEERAKGNILERFSAQQFPDLHSELNLSSLELGDSALYFCASNRGTDTQYFGPGTRLTVL.

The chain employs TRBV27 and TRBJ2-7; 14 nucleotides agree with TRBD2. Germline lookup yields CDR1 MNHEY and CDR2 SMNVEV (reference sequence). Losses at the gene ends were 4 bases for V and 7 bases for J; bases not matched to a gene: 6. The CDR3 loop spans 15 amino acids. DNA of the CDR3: TGTGCCAGCAGTTCGGGGGGGACTAGCGGGAGAGAGCAGTACTTC. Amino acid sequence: CASSSGGTSGREQYF.

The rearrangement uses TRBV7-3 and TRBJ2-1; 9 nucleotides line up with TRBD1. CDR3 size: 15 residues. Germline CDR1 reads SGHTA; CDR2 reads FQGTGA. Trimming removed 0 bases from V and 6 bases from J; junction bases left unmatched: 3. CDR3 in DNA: TGTGCCAGCAGCTTAACCCCGGGACAGGGCAATGAGCAGTTCTTC. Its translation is CASSLTPGQGNEQFF.

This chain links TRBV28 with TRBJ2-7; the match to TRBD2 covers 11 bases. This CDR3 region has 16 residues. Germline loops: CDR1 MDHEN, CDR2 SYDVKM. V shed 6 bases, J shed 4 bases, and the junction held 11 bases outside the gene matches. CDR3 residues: CASRSAGTSGKYEQYF. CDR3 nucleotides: TGTGCCAGCAGATCCGCCGGGACTAGCGGAAAATACGAGCAGTACTTC.

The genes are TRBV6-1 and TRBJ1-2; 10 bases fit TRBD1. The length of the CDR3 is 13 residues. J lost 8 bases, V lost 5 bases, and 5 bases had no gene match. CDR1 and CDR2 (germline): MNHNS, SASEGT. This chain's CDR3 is CASSRQGALGYTF. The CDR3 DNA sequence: TGTGCCAGCAGTAGACAGGGGGCGCTGGGCTACACCTTC.

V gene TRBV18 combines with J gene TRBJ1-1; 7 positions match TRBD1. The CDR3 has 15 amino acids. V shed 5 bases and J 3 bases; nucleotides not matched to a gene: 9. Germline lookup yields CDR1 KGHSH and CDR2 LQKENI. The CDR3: CASSASRDSYTEAFF. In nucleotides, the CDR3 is TGTGCCAGCTCAGCGTCTCGGGACAGCTACACTGAAGCTTTCTTT.

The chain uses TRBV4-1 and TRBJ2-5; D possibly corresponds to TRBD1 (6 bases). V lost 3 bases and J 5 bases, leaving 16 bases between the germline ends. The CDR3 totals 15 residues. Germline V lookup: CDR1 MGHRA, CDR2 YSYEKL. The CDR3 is CASSQAGGTQETQYF. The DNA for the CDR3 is TGCGCCAGCAGCCAGGCTGGGGGCACGCAGGAGACCCAGTACTTC.